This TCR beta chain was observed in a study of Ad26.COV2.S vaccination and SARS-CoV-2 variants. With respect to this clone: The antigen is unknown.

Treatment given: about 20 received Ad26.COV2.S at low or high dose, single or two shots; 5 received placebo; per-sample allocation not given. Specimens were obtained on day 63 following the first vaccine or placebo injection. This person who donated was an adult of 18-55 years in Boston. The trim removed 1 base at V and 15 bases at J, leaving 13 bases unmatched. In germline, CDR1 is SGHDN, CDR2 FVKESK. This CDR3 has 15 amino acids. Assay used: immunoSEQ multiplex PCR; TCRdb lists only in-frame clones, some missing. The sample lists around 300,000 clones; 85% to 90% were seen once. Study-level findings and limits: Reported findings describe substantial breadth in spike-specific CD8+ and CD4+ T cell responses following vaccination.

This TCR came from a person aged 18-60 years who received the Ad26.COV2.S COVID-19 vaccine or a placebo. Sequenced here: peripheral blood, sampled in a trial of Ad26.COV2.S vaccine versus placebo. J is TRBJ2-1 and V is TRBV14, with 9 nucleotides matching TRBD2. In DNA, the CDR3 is TGTGCCAGCAGCCAAGCAACTAGCGGGTCGGGGAAATGGTTCTTC. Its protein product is CASSQATSGSGKWFF.